A selection of T cell receptor beta chains follows, all from one sample in a study of blood T cell repertoires in COVID-19. Libraries were prepared by immunoSEQ multiplex PCR; TCRdb keeps only in-frame clonotypes and omits some of them. Of more than 85,000 clones listed, less than 85% were seen once; the top ten hold around 38%. Material for sequencing was peripheral blood. The receptors here all came from a man older than 75 with acute or convalescent COVID-19. The CDR3 runs from the conserved cysteine through the conserved F or W. The order of the fields is CDR3 length, J gene, D gene, V gene, clone size, CDR3 protein, CDR3 DNA. The D gene is left open where the match is weak. Clone size, where shown, is once, few, many, or a class for clones that have expanded.

15	TRBJ2-1	TRBD2	TRBV6-5	.	CASNRRLAVINEQFF	TGTGCCAGCAACCGCCGGCTAGCGGTAATCAATGAGCAGTTCTTC
16	TRBJ1-6	TRBD1	TRBV27	.	CASSSGQVGYNSPLHF	TGTGCCAGCAGTTCAGGACAGGTGGGATATAATTCACCCCTCCACTTT
18	TRBJ2-1	.	TRBV5-1	once	CASSLATRGSTRGNEQFF	TGCGCCAGCAGCTTGGCCACGAGGGGGTCCACTAGGGGGAATGAGCAGTTCTTC
14	TRBJ1-5	TRBD1	TRBV30	.	CGLGTGVPNQPQHF	TGTGGATTGGGGACAGGGGTCCCGAATCAGCCCCAGCATTTT
16	TRBJ2-1	TRBD2	TRBV5-1	.	CASSPLAGGGYNEQFF	TGCGCCAGCAGCCCGCTAGCGGGAGGAGGCTACAATGAGCAGTTCTTC
14	TRBJ2-3	.	TRBV10-3	.	CAISRDSYTDTQYF	TGTGCCATCAGTCGGGACTCATACACAGATACGCAGTATTTT
15	TRBJ1-6	.	TRBV5-8	many	CASRETSRGNSPLHF	TGTGCCAGCCGAGAGACGTCCAGGGGCAATTCACCCCTCCACTTT
15	TRBJ2-1	.	TRBV4-3	.	CASSQDSGAHNEQFF	TGCGCCAGCAGCCAAGATTCGGGAGCCCACAATGAGCAGTTCTTC
16	TRBJ1-1	TRBD1	TRBV19	.	CASSTGTGGAWTEAFF	TGTGCCAGTAGCACCGGGACAGGGGGCGCGTGGACTGAAGCTTTCTTT
13	TRBJ2-5	TRBD1	TRBV5-1	once	CASTTGFEETQYF	TGCGCCAGTACGACAGGGTTCGAAGAGACCCAGTACTTC
15	TRBJ1-5	TRBD1	TRBV30	.	CAWSPGGFGNQPQHF	TGTGCCTGGAGCCCAGGGGGCTTTGGCAATCAGCCCCAGCATTTT
22	TRBJ2-1	TRBD2	TRBV27	.	CASSLTLSQGAGDTSSYNEQFF	TGTGCCAGCAGTTTAACCCTTAGTCAAGGGGCGGGAGACACCAGCTCCTACAATGAGCAGTTCTTC
12	TRBJ2-5	.	TRBV19	.	CASSLRQETQYF	TGTGCCAGTAGTCTCCGGCAAGAGACCCAGTACTTC
14	TRBJ1-1	.	TRBV5-6	.	CASSEPGVGTEAFF	TGTGCCAGCAGCGAACCCGGGGTGGGCACTGAAGCTTTCTTT
14	TRBJ2-5	TRBD2	TRBV18	.	CASSPIAGVETQYF	TGTGCCAGCTCACCAATAGCGGGAGTAGAGACCCAGTACTTC
11	TRBJ2-1	TRBD2	TRBV20-1	.	CSAPLAEWQFF	TGCAGTGCTCCCCTAGCGGAGTGGCAGTTCTTC
21	TRBJ2-4	TRBD1	TRBV24-1	once	CATSDLQSKGTGIGTKNIQYF	TGTGCCACCAGTGATTTGCAGTCTAAGGGGACAGGGATAGGAACCAAAAACATTCAGTACTTC
16	TRBJ2-7	TRBD2	TRBV7-3	.	CASSLRGGRDSYEQYF	TGTGCCAGCAGCTTAAGGGGAGGGCGGGATTCCTACGAGCAGTACTTC
14	TRBJ1-5	TRBD1	TRBV6-2/TRBV6-3	.	CASSPIQGFQPQHF	TGTGCCAGCAGTCCGATACAGGGGTTTCAGCCCCAGCATTTT
14	TRBJ1-6	.	TRBV19	once	CASTPTVINSPLHF	TGTGCCAGTACCCCGACAGTGATTAATTCACCCCTCCACTTT
13	TRBJ2-1	.	TRBV11-3	.	CASSLGGDNEQFF	TGTGCCAGCAGCTTAGGGGGCGACAATGAGCAGTTCTTC
13	TRBJ2-5	.	TRBV6-5	.	CASSQRGAETQYF	TGTGCCAGCAGTCAACGCGGGGCAGAGACCCAGTACTTC
14	TRBJ2-3	.	TRBV19	.	CASSFREGTDTQYF	TGTGCCAGTAGTTTCAGGGAAGGCACAGATACGCAGTATTTT
17	TRBJ2-3	TRBD1	TRBV5-1	few	CASSHRGRLQGTDTQYF	TGCGCCAGCAGCCACAGGGGGCGCTTACAGGGAACAGATACGCAGTATTTT
15	TRBJ2-7	TRBD1	TRBV7-6	.	CASSEGQVGAYEQYF	TGTGCCAGCAGCGAGGGACAGGTGGGCGCCTACGAGCAGTACTTC
14	TRBJ2-3	TRBD2	TRBV29-1	.	CSVTSGPSTDTQYF	TGCAGCGTCACTAGCGGCCCTAGCACAGATACGCAGTATTTT
15	TRBJ1-4	.	TRBV6-5	.	CASMGLGVGNEKLFF	TGTGCCAGCATGGGGCTTGGAGTAGGTAATGAAAAACTGTTTTTT
15	TRBJ1-1	.	TRBV4-1	.	CASSSTGGTGTEAFF	TGCGCCAGCAGCTCCACGGGGGGGACTGGCACTGAAGCTTTCTTT
13	TRBJ1-6	.	TRBV5-1	.	CASSGAGGPPLHF	TGCGCCAGCAGCGGCGCCGGGGGGCCACCCCTCCACTTT
20	TRBJ2-1	.	TRBV11-3	.	CASSLGMGQGLPSLYNEQFF	TGTGCCAGCAGCTTAGGTATGGGGCAGGGTCTCCCGAGCCTATACAATGAGCAGTTCTTC
15	TRBJ1-5	.	TRBV19	.	CASSIETVANQPQHF	TGTGCCAGTAGTATCGAGACAGTCGCCAATCAGCCCCAGCATTTT
16	TRBJ1-5	TRBD1	TRBV19	.	CASSPRQGTINQPQHF	TGTGCCAGTAGTCCACGACAGGGGACAATTAATCAGCCCCAGCATTTT
16	TRBJ2-1	TRBD2	TRBV2	.	CASGRAGGKLYNEQFF	TGTGCCAGCGGTCGAGCGGGAGGGAAACTATACAATGAGCAGTTCTTC
14	TRBJ2-2	TRBD2	TRBV6-5	.	CASMQREGTGELFF	TGTGCCAGCATGCAGCGGGAGGGGACCGGGGAGCTGTTTTTT
13	TRBJ1-2	.	TRBV29-1	.	CSAADGGNYGYTF	TGCAGCGCCGCAGACGGGGGTAACTATGGCTACACCTTC
12	TRBJ2-1	.	TRBV28	.	CASSSSGTSQFF	TGTGCCAGCAGTTCCTCCGGGACTTCCCAGTTCTTC
17	TRBJ2-2	.	TRBV2	.	CASSPDRPLGNTGELFF	TGTGCCAGCAGCCCCGACAGGCCACTTGGGAACACCGGGGAGCTGTTTTTT